Given below is one T cell receptor beta chain in context. Deletions cut 6 bases from V and 6 bases from J, with 20 bases between. CDR1 is MDHEN and CDR2 is SYDVKM in the germline V gene. This CDR3 is 16 amino acids long. The repertoire was sequenced with immunoSEQ multiplex PCR; TCRdb's copy has only in-frame clones and lacks some. Of some 240,000 clones in the sample, more than 65% were seen once. This specimen comes from a study of blood T cell repertoires in COVID-19. The source is a woman between 40 and 50 years old who had recovered from COVID-19. The genes are TRBV28 and TRBJ1-4; perhaps TRBD1 as D (5 bases). Specimen: peripheral blood. In DNA, the CDR3 is TGTGCCAGCAGCCAAAAGCACGGGGGTCATGATGAAAAACTGTTTTTT. Amino acid sequence: CASSQKHGGHDEKLFF. The variable domain in full, completed from reference TRBV28 and TRBJ1-4, reads DVKVTQSSRYLVKRTGEKVFLECVQDMDHENMFWYRQDPGLGLRLIYFSYDVKMKEKGDIPEGYSVSREKKERFSLILESASTNQTSMYLCASSQKHGGHDEKLFFGSGTQLSVL.